This TCR beta chain originates from a study of cytomegalovirus exposure and HLA in healthy donors. The study, taken as a whole, reports: An apparent linkage of common viral pathogens to several of the most significant clusters emerged in a later analysis. Earlier analysis looked at TCR beta V segments, and most were productive about 90% or about 30% of the time. An analysis that was carried out later associated about 17,000 TCR beta sequences with HLA alleles at 0.05 false discovery rate.

The PCR used 60 Vbeta and 13 Jbeta primers. TCRdb's copy holds only in-frame clones and misses some; the assay was immunoSEQ multiplex PCR. This sample carries 150,000 to 200,000 clones, around 76% of them seen once, and the ten largest clones take more than 2%. Germline V gene sequence: CDR1 SGDLS, CDR2 YYNGEE. With 4 bases removed from V and 1 base from J, the gap between germline ends came to 14 bases. The CDR3 totals 15 residues. Donors sampled were nominally healthy, though unrecorded immune exposures were likely. This clone appeared a single time. As yet, its antigen is unknown. Sequencing input: PBMCs. This chain uses TRBV9 with TRBJ1-1, with D unresolved. The receptor was derived from a woman aged 30 to 39 in good health and CMV-seropositive. The chain's CDR3 is CASSYNPARNTEAFF. CDR3 in DNA: TGTGCCAGCAGCTACAATCCCGCAAGGAACACTGAAGCTTTCTTT.